Given below is one T cell receptor (beta chain) in context. Its target is not known. This entry is derived from a study of cytomegalovirus exposure and HLA in healthy donors. Broader study findings: Reportedly, fewer N-insertions than the approximately 690-donor mean appeared in an Asian-associated ancestry cluster in a later analysis. TCR beta V segments were, for the most part, productive about 87% or about 30% of the time in an earlier analysis. The likely origin of a cluster of highly shared sequence variants was a sequencing artifact.

In germline, CDR1 is MNHNS, CDR2 SASEGT. The CDR3 is 16 amino acids. V lost 3 bases and J lost 0, with 14 bases in between. Both 60 Vbeta primers and 13 Jbeta primers went into the PCR. In the study's own analysis: About 11 million of the about 80 million unique TCR beta chains counted in a later analysis were shared. Some clones are missing from TCRdb's copy, which holds only in-frame ones; the method was immunoSEQ multiplex PCR. V, J and clone size are those of that table, while D and trimming were read from the DNA. This sample has 150,000 to 200,000 clones; about 76% occur once, and the top ten carry under 2.5%.

The TCR was taken from a female donor in good health and CMV-seronegative. This chain links TRBV6-1 with TRBJ2-5; D call uncertain. Sample: PBMCs. Here the CDR3 DNA reads TGTGCCAGCAGTGACGAGCTCTCGTTGTACCAAGAGACCCAGTACTTC. Protein: CASSDELSLYQETQYF.